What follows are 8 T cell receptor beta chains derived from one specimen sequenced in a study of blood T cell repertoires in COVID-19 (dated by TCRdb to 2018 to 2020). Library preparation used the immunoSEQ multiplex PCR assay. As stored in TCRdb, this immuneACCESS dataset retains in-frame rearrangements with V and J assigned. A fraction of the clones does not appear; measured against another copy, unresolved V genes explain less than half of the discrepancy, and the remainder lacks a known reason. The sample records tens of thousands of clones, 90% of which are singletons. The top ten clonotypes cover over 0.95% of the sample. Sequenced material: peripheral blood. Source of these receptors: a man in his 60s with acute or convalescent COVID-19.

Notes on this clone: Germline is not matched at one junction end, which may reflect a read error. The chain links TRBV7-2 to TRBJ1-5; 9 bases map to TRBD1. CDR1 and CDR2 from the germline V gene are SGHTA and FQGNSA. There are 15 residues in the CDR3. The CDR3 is CASSLGGQGNQLQHF. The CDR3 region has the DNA TGTGCCAGCAGCTTAGGTGGACAGGGGAATCAGCTCCAGCATTTT.

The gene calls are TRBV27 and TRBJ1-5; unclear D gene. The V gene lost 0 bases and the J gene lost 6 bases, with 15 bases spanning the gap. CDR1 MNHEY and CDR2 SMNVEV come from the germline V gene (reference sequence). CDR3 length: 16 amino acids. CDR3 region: CASSLSAGEGGQPQHF. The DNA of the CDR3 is TGTGCCAGCAGTTTATCAGCCGGGGAGGGCGGTCAGCCCCAGCATTTT.

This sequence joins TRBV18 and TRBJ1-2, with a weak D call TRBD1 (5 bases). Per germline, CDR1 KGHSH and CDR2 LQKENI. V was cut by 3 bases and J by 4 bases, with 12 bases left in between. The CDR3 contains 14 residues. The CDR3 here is CASSPQGTVYGYTF. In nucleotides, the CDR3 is TGTGCCAGCTCACCTCAGGGAACAGTCTATGGCTACACCTTC.

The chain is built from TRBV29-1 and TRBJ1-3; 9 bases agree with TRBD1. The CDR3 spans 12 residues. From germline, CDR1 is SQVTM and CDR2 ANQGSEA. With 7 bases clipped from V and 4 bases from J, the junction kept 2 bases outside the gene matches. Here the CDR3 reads CSAGTGGNTIYF. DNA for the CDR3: TGCAGCGCCGGGACAGGGGGAAACACCATATATTTT.

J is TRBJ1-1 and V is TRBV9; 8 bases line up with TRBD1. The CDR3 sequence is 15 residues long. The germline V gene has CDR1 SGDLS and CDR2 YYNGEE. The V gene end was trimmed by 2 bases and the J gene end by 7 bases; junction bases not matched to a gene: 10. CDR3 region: CASSVETRGPDEAFF. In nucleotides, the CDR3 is TGTGCCAGCAGCGTGGAGACCAGGGGGCCGGATGAAGCTTTCTTT.

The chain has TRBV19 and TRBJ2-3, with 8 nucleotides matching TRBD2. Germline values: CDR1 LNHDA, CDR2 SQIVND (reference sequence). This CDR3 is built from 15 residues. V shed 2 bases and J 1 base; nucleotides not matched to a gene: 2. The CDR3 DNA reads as TGTGCCAGTAGTATAATTAGCGGGGGCACAGATACGCAGTATTTT. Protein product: CASSIISGGTDTQYF.

The CDR3 DNA follows: TGTGCCACCAGCAGGACGTCGGGGAGGGGGGATGAAAAACTGTTTTTT. Encoded protein: CATSRTSGRGDEKLFF. V and J are TRBV15 and TRBJ1-4, with D possibly being TRBD1 (6 bases). The CDR3 consists of 16 residues. The V end was cut by 3 bases, the J end by 6 bases, with 17 bases between. From germline, CDR1 is LNHNV and CDR2 YYDKDF (reference sequence).

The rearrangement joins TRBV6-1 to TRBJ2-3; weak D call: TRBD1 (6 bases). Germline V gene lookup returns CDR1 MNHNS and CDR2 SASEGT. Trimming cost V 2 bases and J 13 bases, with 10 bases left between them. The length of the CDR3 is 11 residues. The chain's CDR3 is CASSEQGWEYF. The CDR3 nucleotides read TGTGCCAGCAGTGAACAGGGGTGGGAGTATTTT.